A single sample gave rise to the 29 T cell receptor beta chains below, sequenced in a study of spatial heterogeneity in lung cancer. Notes on the study in general: Higher tumor mutation counts went along with higher counts of expanded intratumoral alpha and beta TCRs.

Their cognate antigens are unknown. Indicated time point: sample taken at primary tumor resection. MiXCR was run by TCRdb on the 5' RACE reads, yielding one entry per CDR3 protein. The sample holds over a thousand distinct CDR3 sequences; about a fifth are singletons and the top ten take 18%. The sequencing here drew on lung tumor tissue, taken at surgery. All receptors come from a male donor with early-stage non-small cell lung cancer.

On this clonotype: This beta chain is a stray sequence in a library constructed for alpha chains; its clone size is not meaningful. The J gene is TRBJ2-1, the V gene TRBV27; D remains unclear. The CDR3 is 13 residues long. The V and J ends lost 3 bases and 13 bases respectively, with 16 bases between them. Germline V gives CDR1 MNHEY, CDR2 SMNVEV (reference sequence). CDR3 nucleotides: TGTGCCAGCAGTTTCTCCGACTCCTCCCAACAGTTCTTC. Protein: CASSFSDSSQQFF.

Points on this clonotype: Little can be read into the size of this beta chain, an off-target read in a library designed for alpha chains. This chain connects TRBV18 to TRBJ2-7, with D unclear. V dropped 0 bases and J dropped 6 bases, with 12 bases sitting between them. Per germline, CDR1 KGHSH and CDR2 LQKENI. The CDR3 has 14 amino acids. The CDR3 region has the DNA TGTGCCAGCTCACCACCCTGGCCTAAGGGCGAGCAGTACTTC. The encoded protein is CASSPPWPKGEQYF.

On this clonotype itself: As an off-target read in a library built for alpha chains, this beta chain has a frequency of little significance. The chain is built from TRBV12-3 or TRBV12-4 and TRBJ2-3; D is unclear. The CDR3 is made up of 13 amino acids. Trimming pared 6 bases from V and 1 base from J, leaving 8 bases between. This CDR3 is CASRPAGTDTQYF. The CDR3 DNA is TGTGCCAGCAGACCCGCCGGCACAGATACGCAGTATTTT.

This clonotype was counted between two and nine times. Because this beta chain is a stray read in a library intended to capture alpha chains, its abundance should not be given much weight. The chain combines TRBV20-1 with TRBJ2-1; D is unresolved. Germline V gives CDR1 DFQATT, CDR2 SNEGSKA (reference sequence). The CDR3 length is 14 residues. V was pared by 7 bases and J by 6 bases, with 19 bases between. The CDR3 protein is CSVVSASGSNEQFF. Here the CDR3 DNA reads TGCAGTGTAGTTTCGGCTAGTGGGTCCAATGAGCAGTTCTTC.

In its sample, this clonotype ranks as large. Found in a library prepared for alpha chains, this beta chain is an off-target read, and its abundance has little meaning. The rearrangement links TRBV7-8 to TRBJ2-1, with 7 bases lining up with TRBD2. The CDR3 extends over 13 amino acids. Per germline, CDR1 SGHVS and CDR2 FQNEAQ. The ends lost 4 bases at V and 10 bases at J; junction bases unmatched: 7. CDR3 coding DNA: TGTGCCAGCAGCTCGCGGGAGACCGAGGAGCAGTTCTTC. It yields the protein CASSSRETEEQFF.

On this clonotype: A library prepared for alpha chains yielded this beta chain as an off-target read; its size is of little meaning. The chain employs TRBV6-2 or TRBV6-3 and TRBJ2-3; D remains ambiguous. Between the trimmed V and J ends, which lost 5 bases and 5 bases, there was a span of 5 bases. Germline V lookup: CDR1 MNHEY, CDR2 SVGEGT. This CDR3 contains 11 residues. CDR3 loop: CASSQGDTQYF. The CDR3 DNA follows: TGTGCCAGCAGTCAAGGAGATACGCAGTATTTT.

In its sample, this clonotype was seen a few times. In a library made to pick up alpha chains, this beta chain is a stray read with a size that means little. This chain connects TRBV18 to TRBJ2-5, with 12 nucleotides matching TRBD1. With 3 bases clipped from V and 4 bases from J, the junction kept 0 bases outside the gene matches. This CDR3 comprises 14 residues. Germline CDR1 and CDR2: KGHSH and LQKENI. CDR3 residues: CASSPGQGAETQYF. CDR3 bases: TGTGCCAGCTCACCGGGACAGGGGGCAGAGACCCAGTACTTC.

This clonotype has just a few counts. This beta chain was picked up by a library intended for alpha chains and is off target, so its count carries little meaning. CDR3 sequence (DNA): TGTGCCAGCAGCTCCCGGGACAGCTACACTGAAGCTTTCTTT. Translating it yields CASSSRDSYTEAFF. The J gene is TRBJ1-1, the V gene TRBV7-2, with 7 positions matching TRBD1. Looked up from germline, CDR1 is SGHTA and CDR2 is FQGNSA. The CDR3 runs to 14 residues. V dropped 4 bases and J dropped 3; count of bases not matched to a gene: 5. The whole variable domain, remainder taken from reference TRBV7-2 and TRBJ1-1, is GAGVSQSPSNKVTEKGKDVELRCDPISGHTALYWYRQSLGQGLEFLIYFQGNSAPDKSGLPSDRFSAERTGGSVSTLTIQRTQQEDSAVYLCASSSRDSYTEAFFGQGTRLTVV.

This clonotype was observed a handful of times. With the library built for alpha chains, this beta chain is off target and its frequency is not meaningful. V gene TRBV10-1 combines with J gene TRBJ2-3; D is unresolved. The V and J ends lost 5 bases and 6 bases respectively, with 12 bases between them. The CDR3 consists of 13 residues. Germline values: CDR1 WNHNN, CDR2 SYGVQD (reference sequence). CDR3 nucleotides: TGCGCCAGCAGTTTGACCCCGCGTGATACGCAGTATTTT. Its protein product is CASSLTPRDTQYF.

A word on this clonotype: Because the library targeted alpha chains, this beta chain is an off-target read whose size means little. The V and J genes are TRBV20-1 and TRBJ2-1; D remains unclear. From germline, CDR1 is DFQATT and CDR2 SNEGSKA (reference sequence). The CDR3 runs to 13 residues. V lost 7 bases and J lost 2, with 12 bases in between. The CDR3 DNA follows: TGCAGTGTTCCCCCCCGTGCCTACAATGAGCAGTTCTTC. Its protein is CSVPPRAYNEQFF.

With respect to this clonotype: This beta chain was picked up by a library intended for alpha chains and is off target, so its count carries little meaning. The chain carries TRBV9 and TRBJ2-4, with TRBD2 matching over 7 bases. The germline gives CDR1 SGDLS, CDR2 YYNGEE. V trimming: 3 bases; J trimming: 8 bases; junction bases outside the gene matches: 8. There are 14 residues in the CDR3. The DNA of the CDR3 is TGTGCCAGCAGCGCGGGAGGAGGGCCTGACATTCAGTACTTC. This gives the protein CASSAGGGPDIQYF.

Comment on this clonotype: This beta chain appears as a stray read in a library generated for alpha chains; its size is not informative. The chain links TRBV7-8 to TRBJ1-4; the D gene is possibly TRBD1 (5 bases). Looked up from germline, CDR1 is SGHVS and CDR2 is FQNEAQ. V lost 3 bases to trimming and J lost 6 bases, with 11 bases between them. This CDR3 comprises 14 residues. In DNA form, the CDR3 reads TGTGCCAGCAGCTTCCAGCCCAGGGATGAAAAACTGTTTTTT. Its translation: CASSFQPRDEKLFF.

This clonotype was detected a few times. This beta chain is an off-target read within a library intended for alpha chains, so its frequency means little. The V gene is TRBV7-2, the J gene TRBJ1-5; no reliable D call. There are 14 residues in the CDR3. V lost 2 bases and J 5 bases, leaving 10 bases between the germline ends. Germline loops: CDR1 SGHTA, CDR2 FQGNSA. CDR3 amino acids: CASSLRGRDQPQHF. Written as DNA, the CDR3 is TGTGCCAGCAGCTTACGTGGGCGCGATCAGCCCCAGCATTTT.

This clonotype was observed a single time. Its ends do not fully match the called genes, so a read error is possible. This beta chain is an off-target read within a library intended for alpha chains, so its frequency means little. The gene calls are TRBV3-1 and TRBJ1-1; TRBD1 is a possible D gene (6 bases). Germline V lookup: CDR1 LGHDT, CDR2 YNNKEL (reference sequence). The CDR3 loop spans 16 amino acids. The CDR3 sequence is CASSQELRGMNIEAFF. CDR3 bases: TGTGCCAGCAGCCAAGAGCTCAGGGGAATGAACATTGAAGCTTTCTTT.

By sample share, this clonotype is large (0.1 to 1%). The library was prepared for alpha chains; this beta chain is a stray read, so its frequency means little. V usage is TRBV24-1 and J usage is TRBJ2-3; 7 positions agree with TRBD2. The CDR3 sequence is 16 residues long. V shed 8 bases and J 3 bases; nucleotides not matched to a gene: 13. Per the germline V gene, CDR1 is KGHDR and CDR2 is SFDVKD. This chain's CDR3 is CATTASEGGPTDTQYF. The CDR3 region has the DNA TGTGCCACCACGGCCTCGGAGGGAGGGCCAACAGATACGCAGTATTTT.

This clonotype is termed large. This beta chain was picked up by a library intended for alpha chains and is off target, so its count carries little meaning. The J gene is TRBJ2-7, the V gene TRBV28, with D tentatively TRBD1 or TRBD2 (5 bases each). Trimming left V 4 bases short and J 7 bases short, with 11 bases between. The CDR3 runs 12 residues. Germline lookup yields CDR1 MDHEN and CDR2 SYDVKM. As DNA, the CDR3 is TGTGCCAGCAGTTCCGGGACCTCTGAGCAGTACTTC. Encoded protein: CASSSGTSEQYF.

This clonotype has more than one count but fewer than ten. This beta chain appears as a stray read in a library generated for alpha chains; its size is not informative. The J gene is TRBJ2-7, the V gene TRBV6-2 or TRBV6-3; D remains unclear. Germline V lookup: CDR1 MNHEY, CDR2 SVGEGT. CDR3 length: 13 residues. Trimming pared 4 bases from V and 3 bases from J, leaving 10 bases between. For the CDR3, the DNA is TGTGCCAGCAGTTTACTACGCCTCTACGAGCAGTACTTC. Its protein product is CASSLLRLYEQYF.

On this clonotype itself: This beta chain appears as a stray read in a library generated for alpha chains; its size is not informative. The chain employs TRBV15 and TRBJ2-2; no clear D. The CDR3 length is 16 residues. Germline lookup yields CDR1 LNHNV and CDR2 YYDKDF (reference sequence). V dropped 0 bases and J dropped 2 bases, with 10 bases sitting between them. CDR3 loop: CATSRDRAANTGELFF. Here the CDR3 DNA reads TGTGCCACCAGCAGAGATCGGGCGGCTAACACCGGGGAGCTGTTTTTT.

This clonotype is labeled medium-sized. This beta chain was picked up by a library intended for alpha chains and is off target, so its count carries little meaning. The chain joins TRBV7-2 to TRBJ1-1; D remains unclear. The V and J ends lost 6 bases and 6 bases respectively, with 14 bases between them. Germline V lookup: CDR1 SGHTA, CDR2 FQGNSA. The CDR3 totals 13 residues. The DNA for the CDR3 is TGTGCCAGCAGACTCACGTTTTCGGCTGAAGCTTTCTTT. As protein: CASRLTFSAEAFF.

The sample holds a few counts of this clonotype. This beta chain lies outside the target of a library built for alpha chains; its clone size means little. This chain links TRBV30 with TRBJ2-3; D call uncertain. V gave up 1 base and J gave up 1 base, with 6 bases separating them. Per germline, CDR1 GTSNPN and CDR2 SVGIG (reference sequence). This CDR3 region has 13 residues. The CDR3 DNA follows: TGTGCCTGGAGTGCCATAGGCACAGATACGCAGTATTTT. It encodes CAWSAIGTDTQYF.

On this clonotype: As an off-target read in a library built for alpha chains, this beta chain has a frequency of little significance. This chain links TRBV3-1 with TRBJ1-1, with 9 nucleotides matching TRBD1. The CDR3 totals 14 residues. The V gene's germline CDR1 is LGHDT and CDR2 YNNKEL (reference sequence). V gave up 5 bases and J gave up 5 bases; unmatched junction bases: 6. CDR3 coding DNA: TGTGCCAGCAGCACCACAGGGGGCCATACTGAAGCTTTCTTT. Its translation: CASSTTGGHTEAFF.

As concerns this clonotype: Being off target in a library aimed at alpha chains, this beta chain has a size of little meaning. The DNA of the CDR3 is TGCGCCAGCAGCGAGGGACTAGGCGGCAATGAGCAGTTCTTC. This translates into CASSEGLGGNEQFF. The chain joins TRBV5-1 to TRBJ2-1; 8 nucleotides align to TRBD2. Trimming cost V 4 bases and J 6 bases; bases outside gene matches: 6. The CDR3 has 14 residues. Germline V lookup: CDR1 SGHRS, CDR2 YFSETQ. Using reference TRBV5-1 and TRBJ2-1 for the parts outside the CDR3, the full variable domain is KAGVTQTPRYLIKTRGQQVTLSCSPISGHRSVSWYQQTPGQGLQFLFEYFSETQRNKGNFPGRFSGRQFSNSRSEMNVSTLELGDSALYLCASSEGLGGNEQFFGPGTRLTVL.

As regards this clonotype: This beta chain slipped into a library made for alpha chains as a stray read, so its size is not meaningful. The rearrangement links TRBV20-1 to TRBJ2-2; unclear D gene. CDR3 length equals 14 residues. Germline-derived CDR1 and CDR2 are DFQATT and SNEGSKA (reference sequence). The V and J ends lost 2 bases and 1 base respectively, with 8 bases between them. The CDR3 protein is CSARPRLNTGELFF. The DNA for the CDR3 is TGCAGTGCTAGACCTCGACTGAACACCGGGGAGCTGTTTTTT.

This clonotype qualifies as large (0.1 to 1%). For a library built for alpha chains, this beta chain is a stray read; little rests on its size. The chain couples TRBV20-1 to TRBJ2-1; a weak D match, TRBD2 (7 bases). The length of the CDR3 is 12 residues. Looked up from germline, CDR1 is DFQATT and CDR2 is SNEGSKA (reference sequence). V was clipped by 5 bases and J by 10 bases, with 15 bases between them. For the CDR3, the DNA is TGCAGTGCTGGACTAGGGGGGTTGGAGCAGTTCTTC. Its translation: CSAGLGGLEQFF.

This clonotype counts as medium-sized (0.01 to 0.1%). This beta chain is an unintended read in a library built for alpha chains; its size means little. The V call is TRBV28, the J call TRBJ2-7; 10 bases are shared with TRBD1. The CDR3 has 13 residues. The V gene end was trimmed by 3 bases and the J gene end by 6 bases; junction bases not matched to a gene: 2. Germline V CDR1 and CDR2: MDHEN, SYDVKM. CDR3: CASSFGQGGEQYF. CDR3 coding DNA: TGTGCCAGCAGTTTCGGACAGGGGGGCGAGCAGTACTTC.

This clonotype showed up just a few times. With the library built for alpha chains, this beta chain is off target and its frequency is not meaningful. V gene TRBV11-2 combines with J gene TRBJ2-3; D remains unclear. This CDR3 is 12 amino acids long. V was shortened by 6 bases and J by 2 bases, with 6 bases between the two germline ends. Germline-derived CDR1 and CDR2 are SGHAT and FQNNGV. CDR3 amino acids: CASSYTTDTQYF. CDR3 bases: TGTGCCAGCAGTTATACCACAGATACGCAGTATTTT. Drawing the rest from reference TRBV11-2 and TRBJ2-3, the complete variable domain is EAGVAQSPRYKIIEKRQSVAFWCNPISGHATLYWYQQILGQGPKLLIQFQNNGVVDDSQLPKDRFSAERLKGVDSTLKIQPAKLEDSAVYLCASSYTTDTQYFGPGTRLTVL.

Regarding this clonotype: The size of this beta chain means little, since it is a stray read in a library made for alpha chains. The chain combines TRBV7-8 with TRBJ2-7; no firm D call. The CDR3 totals 11 residues. V was pared by 6 bases and J by 3 bases, with 6 bases between. Germline V gene sequence: CDR1 SGHVS, CDR2 FQNEAQ. The CDR3: CASRSSYEQYF. Written as DNA, the CDR3 is TGTGCCAGCAGATCCAGCTACGAGCAGTACTTC.

By frequency in the sample, this clonotype is large. Found in a library prepared for alpha chains, this beta chain is an off-target read, and its abundance has little meaning. V is TRBV11-2 and J is TRBJ2-5; the D is unclear. CDR3 length: 13 residues. V was pared by 3 bases and J by 2 bases, with 7 bases between. Germline assignment: CDR1 SGHAT and CDR2 FQNNGV. The CDR3 nucleotides read TGTGCCAGCAGCTTCGCCCGACAAGAGACCCAGTACTTC. This codes for CASSFARQETQYF.

This clonotype was seen a handful of times. This beta chain is off target for a library built for alpha chains, so its abundance means little. The CDR3 sequence is CSVVLHGTEAFF. The CDR3 nucleotides are TGCAGCGTTGTTCTCCATGGGACTGAAGCTTTCTTT. The V and J genes are TRBV29-1 and TRBJ1-1; D is unclear. The CDR3 loop spans 12 amino acids. The V end lost 4 bases, the J end lost 5 bases, and 11 bases lay between the germline ends. CDR1 and CDR2 from the germline V gene are SQVTM and ANQGSEA.